This T cell receptor (beta chain) was found in a study of T cell repertoires in cytomegalovirus infection. About the study: CMV infection together with matching HLA type was indicated by public TCR beta signatures. Findings and limits, study-wide: CMV-specific TCR beta clonotypes restricted by HLA-C were the ones dominating the ex vivo response. CMV carriers with the relevant HLA were identified by cumulative public TCR beta family frequency.

The CDR3 is 13 residues long. Trimming cost V 9 bases and J 0 bases; bases outside gene matches: 4. Germline V gene sequence: CDR1 SNHLY, CDR2 FYNNEI. As regards this clonotype: The antigen is unknown.

TCRdb re-called the reads with MiXCR, one entry per CDR3 protein. The data show approximately 500,000 distinct CDR3 sequences, approximately 15% seen once. This clonotype originated in a human donor in good health (CMV status not recorded). Some clones in this sample may be carry-over from other donors' samples. J is TRBJ1-1 and V is TRBV2; 7 nucleotides align to TRBD1. The source material was CD8+ T cells from PBMCs. As DNA, the CDR3 is TGTGCCAGACAGGGGCCGATGAACACTGAAGCTTTCTTT. Protein: CARQGPMNTEAFF.